These T cell receptor beta chains were read from a single sample in a study of blood T cell repertoires in COVID-19. Some clones are missing from TCRdb's copy, which holds only in-frame ones; the method was immunoSEQ multiplex PCR. The table shows about 160,000 clones, with under 80% occurring only once. The sequenced sample consisted of peripheral blood. The receptors were sampled from a man between 65 and 85 years old with acute or convalescent COVID-19. Each CDR3 is given with its conserved first and last residue. A D gene is named only where the DNA matches it firmly. Where a row states a size, it is once, few, many or the class of an expanded clone; other rows omit it.

J gene: TRBJ2-7; V gene: TRBV19; clone size: NA; D gene: NA; CDR3 length: 14; CDR3 protein: CASSPRRQGYEQYF; CDR3 DNA: TGTGCCAGTAGTCCCCGACGGCAGGGCTACGAGCAGTACTTC
J gene: TRBJ2-5; V gene: TRBV11-3; clone size: once; D gene: TRBD1; CDR3 length: 15; CDR3 protein: CASSLGTGDRETQYF; CDR3 DNA: TGTGCCAGCAGCTTAGGGACAGGGGACCGAGAGACCCAGTACTTC
J gene: TRBJ1-1; V gene: TRBV2; clone size: NA; D gene: NA; CDR3 length: 12; CDR3 protein: CASSGFDTEAFF; CDR3 DNA: TGTGCCAGCAGCGGTTTTGACACTGAAGCTTTCTTT
J gene: TRBJ2-7; V gene: TRBV27; clone size: few; D gene: NA; CDR3 length: 16; CDR3 protein: CASSLSLGTRKYEQYF; CDR3 DNA: TGTGCCAGCAGTTTATCCCTTGGGACACGGAAGTACGAGCAGTACTTC
J gene: TRBJ2-3; V gene: TRBV4-3; clone size: NA; D gene: TRBD1; CDR3 length: 15; CDR3 protein: CASSQGQGETDTQYF; CDR3 DNA: TGCGCCAGCAGCCAAGGACAGGGGGAAACAGATACGCAGTATTTT
J gene: TRBJ2-6; V gene: TRBV19; clone size: NA; D gene: NA; CDR3 length: 16; CDR3 protein: CASSMQEYSGANVLTF; CDR3 DNA: TGTGCCAGTAGTATGCAGGAATACTCTGGGGCCAACGTCCTGACTTTC
J gene: TRBJ2-3; V gene: TRBV7-8; clone size: NA; D gene: NA; CDR3 length: 14; CDR3 protein: CASSLGTTTDTQYF; CDR3 DNA: TGTGCCAGCAGCTTAGGGACTACCACAGATACGCAGTATTTT
J gene: TRBJ2-4; V gene: TRBV6-5; clone size: once; D gene: TRBD2; CDR3 length: 13; CDR3 protein: CASMGGTKNIQYF; CDR3 DNA: TGTGCCAGCATGGGGGGGACCAAAAACATTCAGTACTTC
J gene: TRBJ2-3; V gene: TRBV28; clone size: NA; D gene: TRBD2; CDR3 length: 16; CDR3 protein: CASSPVVGAGADTQYF; CDR3 DNA: TGTGCCAGCAGTCCAGTGGTCGGCGCGGGAGCGGATACGCAGTATTTT
J gene: TRBJ1-6; V gene: TRBV6-5; clone size: NA; D gene: NA; CDR3 length: 14; CDR3 protein: CASSSGTPNSPLHF; CDR3 DNA: TGTGCCAGCAGTTCCGGGACACCGAATTCACCCCTCCACTTT
J gene: TRBJ1-2; V gene: TRBV5-1; clone size: NA; D gene: TRBD1; CDR3 length: 14; CDR3 protein: CASSPGQGAGGYTF; CDR3 DNA: TGCGCCAGCAGCCCGGGACAGGGGGCAGGTGGCTACACCTTC
J gene: TRBJ1-5; V gene: TRBV6-5; clone size: once; D gene: NA; CDR3 length: 15; CDR3 protein: CASSYSAQLHQPQHF; CDR3 DNA: TGTGCCAGCAGTTACTCTGCACAGCTCCATCAGCCCCAGCATTTT
J gene: TRBJ1-1; V gene: TRBV24-1; clone size: NA; D gene: TRBD1; CDR3 length: 15; CDR3 protein: CATSEAGGMNTEAFF; CDR3 DNA: TGTGCCACCAGTGAGGCAGGGGGAATGAACACTGAAGCTTTCTTT
J gene: TRBJ2-5; V gene: TRBV28; clone size: NA; D gene: NA; CDR3 length: 15; CDR3 protein: CASTYREVPGETQYF; CDR3 DNA: TGTGCCAGCACTTATCGAGAAGTACCGGGAGAGACCCAGTACTTC
J gene: TRBJ1-6; V gene: TRBV4-3; clone size: NA; D gene: NA; CDR3 length: 13; CDR3 protein: CASSQSDNSPLHF; CDR3 DNA: TGCGCCAGCAGCCAATCGGATAATTCACCCCTCCACTTT
J gene: TRBJ1-2; V gene: TRBV6-5; clone size: NA; D gene: NA; CDR3 length: 12; CDR3 protein: CASMGGNYGYTF; CDR3 DNA: TGTGCCAGCATGGGCGGGAACTATGGCTACACCTTC
J gene: TRBJ2-5; V gene: TRBV28; clone size: once; D gene: TRBD2; CDR3 length: 16; CDR3 protein: CASSFVASGSQETQYF; CDR3 DNA: TGTGCCAGCAGTTTTGTGGCTAGCGGGAGTCAGGAGACCCAGTACTTC
J gene: TRBJ2-7; V gene: TRBV28; clone size: once; D gene: NA; CDR3 length: 14; CDR3 protein: CASNYQGRGYEQYF; CDR3 DNA: TGTGCCAGCAACTATCAGGGGAGGGGTTACGAGCAGTACTTC
J gene: TRBJ1-2; V gene: TRBV28; clone size: NA; D gene: NA; CDR3 length: 16; CDR3 protein: CASRTPKQGQLYGYTF; CDR3 DNA: TGTGCCAGCAGGACCCCAAAACAAGGACAGCTCTATGGCTACACCTTC
J gene: TRBJ1-2; V gene: TRBV6-5; clone size: NA; D gene: NA; CDR3 length: 14; CDR3 protein: CASSPPGRVGGYTF; CDR3 DNA: TGTGCCAGCAGCCCCCCCGGCAGGGTGGGGGGCTACACCTTC
J gene: TRBJ1-2; V gene: TRBV25-1; clone size: NA; D gene: NA; CDR3 length: 13; CDR3 protein: CASSESDRIGYTF; CDR3 DNA: TGTGCCAGCAGTGAATCCGACAGAATCGGCTACACCTTC
J gene: TRBJ1-1; V gene: TRBV3-1/TRBV3-2; clone size: NA; D gene: NA; CDR3 length: 13; CDR3 protein: CASSPDRTAQAFF; CDR3 DNA: TGTGCCAGCAGCCCCGACCGGACAGCTCAAGCTTTCTTT
J gene: TRBJ1-1; V gene: TRBV2; clone size: NA; D gene: NA; CDR3 length: 14; CDR3 protein: CASLEGQKNTEAFF; CDR3 DNA: TGTGCCAGTCTAGAAGGACAGAAGAACACTGAAGCTTTCTTT
J gene: TRBJ1-1; V gene: TRBV28; clone size: NA; D gene: NA; CDR3 length: 14; CDR3 protein: CASSLHTRGTEAFF; CDR3 DNA: TGTGCCAGCAGTTTGCACACCCGGGGCACTGAAGCTTTCTTT
J gene: TRBJ1-2; V gene: TRBV5-8; clone size: once; D gene: TRBD1; CDR3 length: 13; CDR3 protein: CASSGDRGNGYTF; CDR3 DNA: TGTGCCAGCAGCGGGGACAGGGGGAATGGCTACACCTTC
J gene: TRBJ1-2; V gene: TRBV23-1; clone size: NA; D gene: TRBD1; CDR3 length: 15; CDR3 protein: CASSQGQGGLYGYTF; CDR3 DNA: TGCGCCAGCAGTCAAGGGCAGGGGGGACTCTATGGCTACACCTTC
J gene: TRBJ2-5; V gene: TRBV27; clone size: NA; D gene: TRBD2; CDR3 length: 14; CDR3 protein: CASTFERGGETQYF; CDR3 DNA: TGTGCCAGCACCTTCGAACGGGGGGGGGAGACCCAGTACTTC
J gene: TRBJ2-3; V gene: TRBV19; clone size: NA; D gene: TRBD2; CDR3 length: 14; CDR3 protein: CASGASGGTDTQYF; CDR3 DNA: TGTGCCAGTGGGGCTAGCGGGGGCACAGATACGCAGTATTTT
J gene: TRBJ2-2; V gene: TRBV7-2; clone size: NA; D gene: NA; CDR3 length: 16; CDR3 protein: CASSARTPSNTGELFF; CDR3 DNA: TGTGCCAGCAGCGCAAGGACACCGTCGAACACCGGGGAGCTGTTTTTT
J gene: TRBJ2-1; V gene: TRBV28; clone size: NA; D gene: TRBD2; CDR3 length: 14; CDR3 protein: CASTPGQRGNEQFF; CDR3 DNA: TGTGCCAGCACCCCTGGGCAGCGGGGAAATGAGCAGTTCTTC
J gene: TRBJ2-5; V gene: TRBV4-1; clone size: NA; D gene: NA; CDR3 length: 16; CDR3 protein: CASSQGGRGPQETQYF; CDR3 DNA: TGCGCCAGCAGCCAAGGGGGGCGGGGGCCCCAAGAGACCCAGTACTTC
J gene: TRBJ1-6; V gene: TRBV13; clone size: once; D gene: NA; CDR3 length: 12; CDR3 protein: CASSLLNSPLHF; CDR3 DNA: TGTGCCAGCAGCTTACTTAATTCACCCCTCCACTTT
J gene: TRBJ2-7; V gene: TRBV5-6; clone size: NA; D gene: TRBD2; CDR3 length: 15; CDR3 protein: CASSHLAGGPGEQYF; CDR3 DNA: TGTGCCAGCAGCCACCTAGCGGGAGGGCCGGGGGAGCAGTACTTC
J gene: TRBJ1-4; V gene: TRBV18; clone size: NA; D gene: NA; CDR3 length: 13; CDR3 protein: CASSPPSREKLFF; CDR3 DNA: TGTGCCAGCTCACCACCGTCCAGGGAAAAACTGTTTTTT
J gene: TRBJ2-7; V gene: TRBV6-5; clone size: NA; D gene: NA; CDR3 length: 15; CDR3 protein: CASRFGRAIEGEQYF; CDR3 DNA: TGTGCCAGCAGGTTTGGAAGGGCAATAGAGGGCGAGCAGTACTTC
J gene: TRBJ1-2; V gene: TRBV6-5; clone size: NA; D gene: TRBD1; CDR3 length: 14; CDR3 protein: CASSYSQGGGGYTF; CDR3 DNA: TGTGCCAGCAGTTACTCGCAAGGGGGCGGTGGCTACACCTTC
J gene: TRBJ1-3; V gene: TRBV10-2; clone size: NA; D gene: TRBD1; CDR3 length: 16; CDR3 protein: CASSESLGTGGDTIYF; CDR3 DNA: TGCGCCAGCAGTGAGTCGCTGGGGACAGGAGGAGACACCATATATTTT
J gene: TRBJ2-5; V gene: TRBV29-1; clone size: NA; D gene: NA; CDR3 length: 14; CDR3 protein: CSVAGLVSSETQYF; CDR3 DNA: TGCAGCGTGGCGGGCTTGGTGAGCTCGGAGACCCAGTACTTC
J gene: TRBJ2-7; V gene: TRBV6-5; clone size: NA; D gene: NA; CDR3 length: 16; CDR3 protein: CASSYSPVEASYEQYF; CDR3 DNA: TGTGCCAGCAGTTACTCTCCTGTGGAGGCGTCCTACGAGCAGTACTTC
J gene: TRBJ2-1; V gene: TRBV27; clone size: NA; D gene: TRBD2; CDR3 length: 14; CDR3 protein: CASRPSGSNNEQFF; CDR3 DNA: TGTGCCAGCAGACCCAGCGGGAGTAACAATGAGCAGTTCTTC